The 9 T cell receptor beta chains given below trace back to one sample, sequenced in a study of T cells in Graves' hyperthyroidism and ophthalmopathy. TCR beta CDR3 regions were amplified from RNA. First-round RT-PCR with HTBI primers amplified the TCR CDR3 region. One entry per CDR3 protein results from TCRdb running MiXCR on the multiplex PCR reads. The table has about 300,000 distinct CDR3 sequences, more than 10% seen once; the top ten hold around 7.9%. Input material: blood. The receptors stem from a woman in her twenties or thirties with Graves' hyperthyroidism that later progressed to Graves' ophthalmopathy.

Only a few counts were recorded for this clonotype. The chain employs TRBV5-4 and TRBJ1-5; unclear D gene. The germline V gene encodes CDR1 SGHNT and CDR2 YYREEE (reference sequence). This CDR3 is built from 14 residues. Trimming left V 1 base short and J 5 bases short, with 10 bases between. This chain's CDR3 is CASSLQGEDQPQHF. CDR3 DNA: TGTGCCAGCAGCTTGCAAGGCGAAGATCAGCCCCAGCATTTT.

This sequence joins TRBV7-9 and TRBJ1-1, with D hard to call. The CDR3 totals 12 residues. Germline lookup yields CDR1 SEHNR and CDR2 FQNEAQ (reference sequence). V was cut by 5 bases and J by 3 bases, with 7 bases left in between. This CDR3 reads CASSRRYTEAFF. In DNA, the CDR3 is TGTGCCAGCAGCCGACGGTACACTGAAGCTTTCTTT. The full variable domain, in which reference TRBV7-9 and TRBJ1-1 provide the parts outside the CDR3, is DTGVSQNPRHKITKRGQNVTFRCDPISEHNRLYWYRQTLGQGPEFLTYFQNEAQLEKSRLLSDRFSAERPKGSFSTLEIQRTEQGDSAMYLCASSRRYTEAFFGQGTRLTVV.

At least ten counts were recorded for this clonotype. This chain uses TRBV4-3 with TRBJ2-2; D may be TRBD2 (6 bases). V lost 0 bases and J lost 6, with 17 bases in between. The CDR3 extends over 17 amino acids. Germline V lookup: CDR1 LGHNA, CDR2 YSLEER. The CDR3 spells CASSQDWAGGIPGELFF. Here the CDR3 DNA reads TGCGCCAGCAGCCAAGATTGGGCAGGAGGGATACCCGGGGAGCTGTTTTTT.

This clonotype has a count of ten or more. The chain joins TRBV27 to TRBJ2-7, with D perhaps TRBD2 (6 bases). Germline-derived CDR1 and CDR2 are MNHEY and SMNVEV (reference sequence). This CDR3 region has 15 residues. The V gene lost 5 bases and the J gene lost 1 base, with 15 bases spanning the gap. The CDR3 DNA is TGTGCCAGCAGTCTTAGCGGACCACCTTCCTACGAGCAGTACTTC. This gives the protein CASSLSGPPSYEQYF.

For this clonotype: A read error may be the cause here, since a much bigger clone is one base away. CDR3 DNA sequence: TGTGTCAGCAGCCCTATGGGGGGCTCTGGAAACACCATATATTTT. The encoded protein is CVSSPMGGSGNTIYF. This rearrangement joins TRBV3-1 to TRBJ1-3; the D gene is possibly TRBD1 (5 bases). Per the germline V gene, CDR1 is LGHDT and CDR2 is YNNKEL (reference sequence). There are 15 residues in the CDR3.

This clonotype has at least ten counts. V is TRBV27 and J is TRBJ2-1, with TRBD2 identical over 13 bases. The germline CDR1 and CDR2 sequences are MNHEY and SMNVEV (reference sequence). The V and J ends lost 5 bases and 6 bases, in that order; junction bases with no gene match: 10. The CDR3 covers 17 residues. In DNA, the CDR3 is TGTGCCAGCAGTCCCTGGACTAGCGGGAGTAGCGGCAATGAGCAGTTCTTC. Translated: CASSPWTSGSSGNEQFF.

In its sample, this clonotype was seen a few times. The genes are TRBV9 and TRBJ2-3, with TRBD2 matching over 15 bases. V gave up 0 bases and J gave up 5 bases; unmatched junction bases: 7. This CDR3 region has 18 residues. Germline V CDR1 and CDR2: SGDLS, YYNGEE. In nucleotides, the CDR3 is TGTGCCAGCAGCGTAGCTGGACTAGCGGGAGGGCCCGGAGATACGCAGTATTTT. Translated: CASSVAGLAGGPGDTQYF.

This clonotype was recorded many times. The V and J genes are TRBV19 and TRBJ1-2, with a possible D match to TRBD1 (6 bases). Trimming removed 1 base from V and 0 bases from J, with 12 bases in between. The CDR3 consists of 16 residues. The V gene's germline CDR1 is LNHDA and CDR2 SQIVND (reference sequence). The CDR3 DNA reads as TGTGCCAGTAGTATAGCGGGGGCAGCCGCTAACTATGGCTACACCTTC. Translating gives CASSIAGAAANYGYTF.

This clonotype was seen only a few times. In nucleotides, the CDR3 is TGTGCCAGCAGCTCGAGGACGGCCAATGAGCAGTTCTTC. This gives the protein CASSSRTANEQFF. The genes are TRBV5-6 and TRBJ2-1; D remains unclear. The V end lost 3 bases, the J end lost 6 bases, and 10 bases lay between the germline ends. CDR3 length: 13 amino acids. CDR1 and CDR2 (germline): SGHDT, YYEEEE. The complete variable domain, with remaining parts taken from reference TRBV5-6 and TRBJ2-1, reads DAGVTQSPTHLIKTRGQQVTLRCSPKSGHDTVSWYQQALGQGPQFIFQYYEEEERQRGNFPDRFSGHQFPNYSSELNVNALLLGDSALYLCASSSRTANEQFFGPGTRLTVL.